This T cell receptor beta chain emerged from a study of blood T cell repertoires in COVID-19. Study context: COVID-19 samples collected from the United States, Italy and Spain covered acute and convalescent phases. Sources were T cells, B-cell-depleted T cells, or PBMCs; the material itself was cDNA or gDNA.

Authors' analysis steps: Estimated nucleated cell counts came from reference gene primer amplification. Sequencing was performed with immunoSEQ multiplex PCR; in TCRdb, only in-frame clones are kept and a portion is missing. The V and J calls and clone size were taken over from that table, and D and trimming were inferred from the DNA. The sample consists of about 210,000 clones, approximately 85% of them appearing once. The V gene end was trimmed by 3 bases and the J gene end by 1 base; junction bases not matched to a gene: 3. Per the germline V gene, CDR1 is LNHDA and CDR2 is SQIVND (reference sequence). The CDR3 extends over 15 amino acids. It was during active infection that Seattle patients were enrolled and then longitudinally followed.

This TCR was recovered from a woman aged 70-85 years with COVID-19, enrolled during active disease. Sequenced input: peripheral blood. The chain joins TRBV19 to TRBJ1-5, with 7 positions matching TRBD1. CDR3 nucleotides: TGTGCCAGTAGTATTACGGACAGGAGCAATCAGCCCCAGCATTTT. Encoded protein: CASSITDRSNQPQHF.